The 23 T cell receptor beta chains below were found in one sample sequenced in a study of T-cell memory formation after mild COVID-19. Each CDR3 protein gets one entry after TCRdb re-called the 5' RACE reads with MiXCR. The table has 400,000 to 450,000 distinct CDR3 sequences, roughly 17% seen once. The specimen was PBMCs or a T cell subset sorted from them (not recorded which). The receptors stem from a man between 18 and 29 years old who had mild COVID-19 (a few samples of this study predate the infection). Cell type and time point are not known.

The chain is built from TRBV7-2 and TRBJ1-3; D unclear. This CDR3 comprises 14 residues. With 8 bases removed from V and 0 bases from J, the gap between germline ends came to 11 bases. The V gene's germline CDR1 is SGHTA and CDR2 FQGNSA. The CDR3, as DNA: TGTGCCAGCCGCGTAGGAAACTCTGGAAACACCATATATTTT. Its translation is CASRVGNSGNTIYF.

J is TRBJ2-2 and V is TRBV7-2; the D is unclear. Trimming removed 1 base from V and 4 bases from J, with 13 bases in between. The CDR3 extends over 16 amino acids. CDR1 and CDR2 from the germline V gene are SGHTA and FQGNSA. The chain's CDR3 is CASSLVAGSSTGELFF. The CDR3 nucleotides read TGTGCCAGCAGCTTAGTGGCAGGCTCATCCACCGGGGAGCTGTTTTTT. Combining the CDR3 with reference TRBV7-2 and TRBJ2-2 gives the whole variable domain GAGVSQSPSNKVTEKGKDVELRCDPISGHTALYWYRQSLGQGLEFLIYFQGNSAPDKSGLPSDRFSAERTGGSVSTLTIQRTQQEDSAVYLCASSLVAGSSTGELFFGEGSRLTVL.

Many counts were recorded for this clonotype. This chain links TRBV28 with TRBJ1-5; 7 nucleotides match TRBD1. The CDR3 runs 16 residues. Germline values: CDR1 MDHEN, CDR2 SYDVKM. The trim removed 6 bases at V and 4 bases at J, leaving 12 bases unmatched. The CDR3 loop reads CASRIFRDSSNQPQHF. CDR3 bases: TGTGCCAGCAGGATATTCCGGGACAGCTCTAATCAGCCCCAGCATTTT.

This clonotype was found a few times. The DNA for the CDR3 is TGCGCCAGCAGCCCGCAGGGGCGGGGGTCAGATACGCAGTATTTT. Translation: CASSPQGRGSDTQYF. The gene calls are TRBV5-1 and TRBJ2-3, with a possible D match to TRBD2 (7 bases). The CDR3 loop spans 15 amino acids. V was cut by 4 bases and J by 4 bases, with 16 bases left in between. Germline V CDR1 and CDR2: SGHRS, YFSETQ.

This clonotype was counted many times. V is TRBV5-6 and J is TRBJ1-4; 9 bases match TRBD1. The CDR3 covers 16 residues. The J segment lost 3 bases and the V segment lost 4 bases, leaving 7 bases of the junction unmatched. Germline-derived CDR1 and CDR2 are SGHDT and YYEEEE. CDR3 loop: CASSLLQGAANEKLFF. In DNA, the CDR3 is TGTGCCAGCAGCCTACTACAGGGGGCAGCTAATGAAAAACTGTTTTTT.

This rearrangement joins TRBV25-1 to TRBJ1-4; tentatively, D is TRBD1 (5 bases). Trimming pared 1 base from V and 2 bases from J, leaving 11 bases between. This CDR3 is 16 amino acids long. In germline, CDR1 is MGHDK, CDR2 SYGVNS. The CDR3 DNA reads TGTGCCAGCAGTGAATGGGAGGGGCGGACTAATGAAAAACTGTTTTTT. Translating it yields CASSEWEGRTNEKLFF.

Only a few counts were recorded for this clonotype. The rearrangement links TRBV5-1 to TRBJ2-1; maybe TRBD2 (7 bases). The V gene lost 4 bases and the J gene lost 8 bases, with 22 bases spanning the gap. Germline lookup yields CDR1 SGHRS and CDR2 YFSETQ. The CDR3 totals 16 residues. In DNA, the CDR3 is TGCGCCAGCAGCCCCGGGACGTCGGGGGGCTTTGATGAGCAGTTCTTC. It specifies CASSPGTSGGFDEQFF.

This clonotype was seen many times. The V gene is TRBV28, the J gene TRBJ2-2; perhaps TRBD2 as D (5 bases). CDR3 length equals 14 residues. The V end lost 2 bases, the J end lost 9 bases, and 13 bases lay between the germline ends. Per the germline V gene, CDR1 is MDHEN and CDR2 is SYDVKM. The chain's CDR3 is CASSLTGKERELFF. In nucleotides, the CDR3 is TGTGCCAGCAGTTTAACGGGGAAAGAAAGGGAGCTGTTTTTT.

The CDR3 DNA reads TGCAGCGTTGACCGGACTAGCGGGGGGCGGGGTACGCAGTATTTT. This translates into CSVDRTSGGRGTQYF. The chain employs TRBV29-1 and TRBJ2-3; 14 bases map to TRBD2. There are 15 residues in the CDR3. Germline-derived CDR1 and CDR2 are SQVTM and ANQGSEA. V lost 3 bases and J lost 8; bases outside the gene matches: 7.

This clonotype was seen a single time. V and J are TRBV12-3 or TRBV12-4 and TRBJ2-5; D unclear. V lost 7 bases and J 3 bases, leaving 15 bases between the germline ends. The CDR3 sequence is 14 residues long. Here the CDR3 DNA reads TGTGCCAGCACCCCCGTGGGTTTTAAAGAGACCCAGTACTTC. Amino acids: CASTPVGFKETQYF.

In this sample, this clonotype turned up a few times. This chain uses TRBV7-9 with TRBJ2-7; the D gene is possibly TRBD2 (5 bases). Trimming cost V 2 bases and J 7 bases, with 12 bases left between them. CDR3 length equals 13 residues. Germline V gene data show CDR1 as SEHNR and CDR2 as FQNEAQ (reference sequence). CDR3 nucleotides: TGTGCCAGCAGCTTATCGGAGGCCGTGGAGCAGTACTTC. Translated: CASSLSEAVEQYF.

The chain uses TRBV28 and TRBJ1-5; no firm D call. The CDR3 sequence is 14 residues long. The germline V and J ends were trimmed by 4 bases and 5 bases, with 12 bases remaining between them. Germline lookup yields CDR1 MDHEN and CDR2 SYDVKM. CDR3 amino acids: CASSSVEGHQPQHF. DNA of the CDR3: TGTGCCAGCAGTTCGGTGGAGGGCCATCAGCCCCAGCATTTT.

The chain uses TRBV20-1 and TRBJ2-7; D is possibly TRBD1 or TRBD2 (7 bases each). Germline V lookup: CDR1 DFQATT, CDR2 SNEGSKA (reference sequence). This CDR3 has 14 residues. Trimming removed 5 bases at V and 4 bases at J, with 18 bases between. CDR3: CSAARQGAGYEQYF. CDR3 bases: TGCAGTGCTGCCCGACAGGGAGCGGGGTACGAGCAGTACTTC.

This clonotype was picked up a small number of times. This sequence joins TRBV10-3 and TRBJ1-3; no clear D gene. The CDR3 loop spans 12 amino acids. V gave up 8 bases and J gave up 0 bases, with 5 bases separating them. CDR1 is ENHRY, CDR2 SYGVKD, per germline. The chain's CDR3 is CAIHSSGNTIYF. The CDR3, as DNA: TGTGCCATCCACAGCTCTGGAAACACCATATATTTT.

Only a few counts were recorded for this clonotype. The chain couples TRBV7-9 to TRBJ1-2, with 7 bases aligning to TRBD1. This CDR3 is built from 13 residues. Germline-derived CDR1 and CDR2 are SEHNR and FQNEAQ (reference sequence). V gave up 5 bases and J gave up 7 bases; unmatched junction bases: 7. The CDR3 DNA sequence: TGTGCCAGCAGCCAGACAGGGCAAGGTGGCTACACCTTC. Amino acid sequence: CASSQTGQGGYTF.

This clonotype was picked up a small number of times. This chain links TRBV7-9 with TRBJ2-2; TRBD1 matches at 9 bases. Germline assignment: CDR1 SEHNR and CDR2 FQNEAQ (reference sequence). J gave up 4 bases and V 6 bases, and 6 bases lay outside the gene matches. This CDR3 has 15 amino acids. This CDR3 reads CASRYRDRATGELFF. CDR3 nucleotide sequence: TGTGCCAGCAGGTACCGGGACAGGGCCACCGGGGAGCTGTTTTTT.

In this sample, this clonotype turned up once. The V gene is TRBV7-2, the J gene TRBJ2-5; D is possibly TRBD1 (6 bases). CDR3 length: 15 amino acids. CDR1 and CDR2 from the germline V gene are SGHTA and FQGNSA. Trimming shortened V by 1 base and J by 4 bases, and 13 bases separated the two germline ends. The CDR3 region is CASSLGVGAGETQYF. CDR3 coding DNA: TGTGCCAGCAGCTTAGGGGTGGGGGCTGGAGAGACCCAGTACTTC.

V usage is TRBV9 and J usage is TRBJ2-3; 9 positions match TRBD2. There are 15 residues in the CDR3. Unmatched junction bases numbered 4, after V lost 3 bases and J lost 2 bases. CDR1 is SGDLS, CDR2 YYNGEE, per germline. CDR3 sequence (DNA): TGTGCCAGCAGCGGACTAGCGGCAAACACAGATACGCAGTATTTT. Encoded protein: CASSGLAANTDTQYF. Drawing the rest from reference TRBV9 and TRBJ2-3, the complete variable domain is DSGVTQTPKHLITATGQRVTLRCSPRSGDLSVYWYQQSLDQGLQFLIQYYNGEERAKGNILERFSAQQFPDLHSELNLSSLELGDSALYFCASSGLAANTDTQYFGPGTRLTVL.

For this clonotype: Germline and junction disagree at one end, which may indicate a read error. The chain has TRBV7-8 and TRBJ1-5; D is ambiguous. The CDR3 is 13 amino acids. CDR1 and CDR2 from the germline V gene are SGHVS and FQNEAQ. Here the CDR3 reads CASSLHSNQPKHF. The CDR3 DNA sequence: TGTGCCAGCAGCTTACATTCCAATCAGCCCAAGCATTTT. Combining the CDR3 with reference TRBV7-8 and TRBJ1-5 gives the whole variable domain GAGVSQSPRYKVAKRGQDVALRCDPISGHVSLFWYQQALGQGPEFLTYFQNEAQLDKSGLPSDRFFAERPEGSVSTLKIQRTQQEDSAVYLCASSLHSNQPKHFGDGTRLSIL.

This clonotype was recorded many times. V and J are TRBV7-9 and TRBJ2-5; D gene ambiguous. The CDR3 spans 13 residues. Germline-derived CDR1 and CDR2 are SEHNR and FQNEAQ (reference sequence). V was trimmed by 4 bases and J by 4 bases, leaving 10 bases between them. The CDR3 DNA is TGTGCCAGCAGCTCCCGGGCCTTAGAGACCCAGTACTTC. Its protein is CASSSRALETQYF.

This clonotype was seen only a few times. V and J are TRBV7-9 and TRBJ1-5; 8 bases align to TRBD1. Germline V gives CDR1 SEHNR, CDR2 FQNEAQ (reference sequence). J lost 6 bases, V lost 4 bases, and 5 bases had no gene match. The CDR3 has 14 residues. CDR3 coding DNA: TGTGCCAGCAGCTCAGGGGGCGCGGGTCAGCCCCAGCATTTT. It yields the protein CASSSGGAGQPQHF.

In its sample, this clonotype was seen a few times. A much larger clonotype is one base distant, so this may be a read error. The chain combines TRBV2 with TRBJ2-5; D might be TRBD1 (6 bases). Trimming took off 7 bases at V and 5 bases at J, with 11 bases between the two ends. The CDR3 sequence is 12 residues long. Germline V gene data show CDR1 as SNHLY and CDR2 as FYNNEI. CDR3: CASNPRGETQYF. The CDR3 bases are TGTGCCAGCAACCCGAGGGGGGAGACCCAGTACTTC.

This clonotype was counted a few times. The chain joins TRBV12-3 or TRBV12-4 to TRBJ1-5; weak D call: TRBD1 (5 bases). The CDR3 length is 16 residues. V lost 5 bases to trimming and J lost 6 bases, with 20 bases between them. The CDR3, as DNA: TGTGCCAGCAGTCCAACTTACGGGGCCGAAGGTCAGCCCCAGCATTTT. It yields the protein CASSPTYGAEGQPQHF.